These T cell receptor beta chains were read from a single sample in a study of blood T cell repertoires in COVID-19. Data came from immunoSEQ multiplex PCR; TCRdb stores just in-frame clones and leaves some out. The sample holds approximately 99,000 clones, over 75% seen once. Sequencing was done on a sample of peripheral blood. The receptors were sampled from a woman aged 70 to 79 with acute or convalescent COVID-19. CDR3s include the opening cysteine and the closing phenylalanine or tryptophan. The size of a clone is reported for some rows only, either as once, few or many, or as a class for expanded clones.

v_gene	j_gene	abundance	CDR3aa
TRBV19	TRBJ1-2	NA	CASSIAQGGSSYGYTF
TRBV2	TRBJ1-5	NA	CASSEWGQGGQPQHF
TRBV7-2	TRBJ1-4	once	CASSTGLGAEKLFF
TRBV29-1	TRBJ1-2	NA	CSVEETSTQGYTF
TRBV6-2/TRBV6-3	TRBJ2-2	NA	CASSRGLAGASHTGELFF
TRBV6-1	TRBJ1-1	NA	CASSEGVEAHNTEAFF
TRBV10-3	TRBJ2-7	NA	CAIGSQTSGSSEQYF
TRBV20-1	TRBJ2-5	NA	CSAFNQETQYF
TRBV28	TRBJ2-1	NA	CASRAHPGLAGGSYNEQFF
TRBV7-2	TRBJ1-6	NA	CASSLGFSTGGSYNSPLHF
TRBV6-5	TRBJ1-5	NA	CASSHQGIGQPQHF
TRBV6-5	TRBJ2-5	NA	CASSYEISPGTQYF
TRBV9	TRBJ2-2	NA	CASSVAGTSVNTGELFF
TRBV14	TRBJ2-2	NA	CASSQVGARSSSGELFF
TRBV28	TRBJ2-1	NA	CVGGASGKYNEQFF
TRBV11-2	TRBJ2-7	NA	CASSPRLAGVVNEQYF
TRBV24-1	TRBJ2-5	NA	CATSEFRDYQETQYF
TRBV30	TRBJ1-2	NA	CLLSSRSYGYTF
TRBV13	TRBJ1-2	few	CASSLDGTGKGYTF
TRBV28	TRBJ1-2	NA	CATVEERGYTF
TRBV3-1/TRBV3-2	TRBJ1-6	NA	CASSQRLVRDNSPLHF